The TCR beta chain under discussion was sequenced for a study of shared clonotypes between healthy human individuals. Looking at the study overall: The cohort had two women and three men, ages 18 to 49.

The naive CD8 subset, CD45RO-negative cells positively selected for CCR7, excluded terminally differentiated effector memory CD45RA+ cells. Remarks on this clone: Its antigen remains unidentified.

Broader study findings: Naive subsets generally had larger estimated richness than memory subsets. Expectations were that clonotype sharing among donors would be affected by sequencing depth. All-four-donor shared clonotypes had higher generation probabilities than non-shared clonotypes did.

The data were produced by immunoSEQ multiplex PCR, yet TCRdb's version contains in-frame clones alone and is incomplete. The sample holds 1.5 million to 2.5 million clones, about 95% seen once. Trimming removed 5 bases from V and 7 bases from J, with 15 bases in between. Germline values: CDR1 SGHVS, CDR2 FNYEAQ. The CDR3 is 14 amino acids. The sequenced sample was naive CD8+ T cells sorted from blood. The chain is built from TRBV7-6 and TRBJ2-1, with D maybe TRBD2 (6 bases). This TCR derives from a man between 18 and 29 years old in good health. As DNA, the CDR3 is TGTGCCAGCAGCGACGGAGGGCCATGGAATGAGCAGTTCTTC. Its translation: CASSDGGPWNEQFF. The full variable domain, with the rest looked up from reference TRBV7-6 and TRBJ2-1, is GAGVSQSPRYKVTKRGQDVALRCDPISGHVSLYWYRQALGQGPEFLTYFNYEAQQDKSGLPNDRFSAERPEGSISTLTIQRTEQRDSAMYRCASSDGGPWNEQFFGPGTRLTVL.